These 20 T cell receptor beta chains originate from one sample sequenced in a study of cytomegalovirus exposure and HLA in healthy donors. TCRdb keeps only in-frame clones here, not all; method: immunoSEQ multiplex PCR. The sample contains some 260,000 clones, 90% of which appear only once. The sequencing sample was made of PBMCs. Receptors originate from a woman under 40 in good health and CMV-seronegative.

The V and J genes are TRBV28 and TRBJ2-7; 8 bases are a match to TRBD2. CDR1 and CDR2 (germline): MDHEN, SYDVKM. The CDR3 has 15 residues. Losses at the gene ends were 5 bases for V and 1 base for J; bases not matched to a gene: 7. As DNA, the CDR3 is TGTGCCAGCAGTCACTCCGGGACTAGGTCCTACGAGCAGTACTTC. It is translated as CASSHSGTRSYEQYF.

V gene TRBV27 combines with J gene TRBJ2-7; TRBD2 might be the D (5 bases). CDR1 is MNHEY and CDR2 is SMNVEV in the germline V gene (reference sequence). This CDR3 is 14 amino acids long. V shed 4 bases and J shed 0 bases, with 10 bases lying between them. The CDR3 region has the DNA TGTGCCAGCAGTTGGCTAGCCCGCTCCTACGAGCAGTACTTC. As protein: CASSWLARSYEQYF.

The V and J genes are TRBV9 and TRBJ2-3; D gene uncertain. Germline CDR1 reads SGDLS; CDR2 reads YYNGEE. The CDR3 extends over 17 amino acids. The germline V and J ends were trimmed by 0 bases and 1 base, with 15 bases remaining between them. CDR3 nucleotides: TGTGCCAGCAGCGTAGGAATTACCTCAAGAGGCACAGATACGCAGTATTTT. This sequence encodes CASSVGITSRGTDTQYF.

This clone was picked up one time. The V and J genes are TRBV20-1 and TRBJ2-5, with D uncertain. V was shortened by 4 bases and J by 3 bases, with 0 bases between the two germline ends. The CDR3 loop spans 9 amino acids. Germline lookup yields CDR1 DFQATT and CDR2 SNEGSKA (reference sequence). The CDR3, as DNA: TGCAGTGCTAAAGAGACCCAGTACTTC. Residues: CSAKETQYF.

The chain has TRBV7-9 and TRBJ2-7; 10 bases are shared with TRBD1. Trimming cost V 4 bases and J 1 base; bases outside gene matches: 4. Germline CDR1 and CDR2: SEHNR and FQNEAQ (reference sequence). CDR3 length equals 15 residues. The CDR3 is CASSSGQGGSYEQYF. In DNA form, the CDR3 reads TGTGCCAGCAGCTCCGGACAGGGGGGATCCTACGAGCAGTACTTC. The variable domain in full, with the rest retrieved from reference TRBV7-9 and TRBJ2-7, is DTGVSQNPRHKITKRGQNVTFRCDPISEHNRLYWYRQTLGQGPEFLTYFQNEAQLEKSRLLSDRFSAERPKGSFSTLEIQRTEQGDSAMYLCASSSGQGGSYEQYFGPGTRLTVT.

The chain employs TRBV13 and TRBJ2-1, with D possibly TRBD1 on 6 matching bases. CDR1 PRHDT and CDR2 FYEKMQ come from the germline V gene (reference sequence). The CDR3 extends over 15 amino acids. V lost 0 bases and J 2 bases, leaving 8 bases between the germline ends. For the CDR3, the DNA is TGTGCCAGCAGCTTAGGCAGGGGCCCCTACAATGAGCAGTTCTTC. It specifies CASSLGRGPYNEQFF.

This clone came up once. The V gene is TRBV11-2, the J gene TRBJ2-1; D is unclear. This CDR3 spans 15 amino acids. Trimming cost V 1 base and J 0 bases, with 7 bases left between them. The germline CDR1 and CDR2 sequences are SGHAT and FQNNGV. CDR3 nucleotides: TGTGCCAGCAGCTTAGTCGGTGGCTCCTACAATGAGCAGTTCTTC. Residues: CASSLVGGSYNEQFF.

The chain uses TRBV29-1 and TRBJ2-7, with unresolved D. The CDR3 length is 15 residues. Germline assignment: CDR1 SQVTM and CDR2 ANQGSEA. V was shortened by 5 bases and J by 0 bases, with 17 bases between the two germline ends. Written as DNA, the CDR3 is TGCAGCGTTCGCCTTGCCTCCCTGAGCTCCTACGAGCAGTACTTC. Its protein product is CSVRLASLSSYEQYF.

The rearrangement joins TRBV5-1 to TRBJ2-1, with a tentative D call TRBD1 (5 bases). The length of the CDR3 is 13 residues. V was trimmed by 5 bases and J by 8 bases, leaving 14 bases between them. Germline V gene sequence: CDR1 SGHRS, CDR2 YFSETQ. The CDR3 spells CASSSGRADEQFF. As DNA, the CDR3 is TGCGCCAGCAGTTCCGGCAGGGCGGATGAGCAGTTCTTC. The variable domain in full, completed from reference TRBV5-1 and TRBJ2-1, reads KAGVTQTPRYLIKTRGQQVTLSCSPISGHRSVSWYQQTPGQGLQFLFEYFSETQRNKGNFPGRFSGRQFSNSRSEMNVSTLELGDSALYLCASSSGRADEQFFGPGTRLTVL.

The genes are TRBV7-3 and TRBJ2-1; 12 nucleotides agree with TRBD2. The trim removed 0 bases at V and 4 bases at J, leaving 1 base unmatched. The germline CDR1 and CDR2 sequences are SGHTA and FQGTGA. The CDR3 contains 16 residues. CDR3 nucleotides: TGTGCCAGCAGCTTAACGGGGACTAGCGGGTACAATGAGCAGTTCTTC. It yields the protein CASSLTGTSGYNEQFF.

V gene TRBV7-9 combines with J gene TRBJ1-2; 9 bases match TRBD1. CDR3 length equals 15 residues. Trimming at V came to 1 base and at J to 3 bases, leaving 3 bases not matched to a gene. Germline V gene data show CDR1 as SEHNR and CDR2 as FQNEAQ (reference sequence). In DNA form, the CDR3 reads TGTGCCAGCAGCTTAGGGGGACAGGGCTACTATGGCTACACCTTC. Translated, it gives CASSLGGQGYYGYTF.

This clone was picked up one time. CDR3 protein: CASSRGRQETQYF. The CDR3 nucleotides read TGTGCCAGCAGTCGGGGCCGGCAAGAGACCCAGTACTTC. The rearrangement uses TRBV6-5 and TRBJ2-5, with D possibly being TRBD1 or TRBD2 (5 bases each). The CDR3 totals 13 residues. The germline V and J ends were trimmed by 5 bases and 2 bases, with 9 bases remaining between them. Looked up from germline, CDR1 is MNHEY and CDR2 is SVGAGI.

As concerns this clone: Other DNA sequences of this sample code for an identical CDR3. The V gene is TRBV14, the J gene TRBJ2-7, with 7 bases that match TRBD1. Unmatched junction bases numbered 3, after V lost 3 bases and J lost 1 base. CDR1 SGHDN and CDR2 FVKESK come from the germline V gene. CDR3 length: 14 residues. This CDR3 reads CASSQTGRSYEQYF. The CDR3 DNA follows: TGTGCCAGCAGCCAGACAGGGAGATCCTACGAGCAGTACTTC.

The rearrangement links TRBV6-5 to TRBJ2-2; 9 nucleotides agree with TRBD2. V gave up 10 bases and J gave up 2 bases; unmatched junction bases: 8. From germline, CDR1 is MNHEY and CDR2 SVGAGI. The CDR3 loop spans 15 amino acids. Here the CDR3 reads CAIGRLAGNTGELFF. CDR3 coding DNA: TGTGCCATAGGGAGGCTAGCGGGAAACACCGGGGAGCTGTTTTTT.

The V and J genes are TRBV27 and TRBJ2-7; D remains ambiguous. The germline V gene encodes CDR1 MNHEY and CDR2 SMNVEV (reference sequence). The CDR3 is 16 amino acids. V lost 1 base and J 0 bases, leaving 13 bases between the germline ends. The DNA for the CDR3 is TGTGCCAGCAGTTTATACCCCTACAAAGACTCCTACGAGCAGTACTTC. It codes for CASSLYPYKDSYEQYF.

The chain recombines TRBV29-1 with TRBJ2-7, with TRBD1 matching 8 bases. The germline CDR1 and CDR2 sequences are SQVTM and ANQGSEA. Trimming at V came to 3 bases and at J to 3 bases, leaving 10 bases not matched to a gene. The CDR3 is 15 amino acids. The DNA of the CDR3 is TGCAGCGTTGACGCGCCCGACAGGGGAATCTACGAGCAGTACTTC. This translates into CSVDAPDRGIYEQYF.

This clone was counted only a few times. The chain is built from TRBV7-6 and TRBJ2-1; D remains ambiguous. V lost 4 bases and J 5 bases, leaving 6 bases between the germline ends. Germline values: CDR1 SGHVS, CDR2 FNYEAQ. This CDR3 has 12 residues. DNA of the CDR3: TGTGCCAGCAGCTGGAGAAACAATGAGCAGTTCTTC. It codes for CASSWRNNEQFF.

This chain joins TRBV5-6 and TRBJ2-4; 7 bases fit TRBD1. The CDR3 has 13 residues. Germline CDR1 and CDR2: SGHDT and YYEEEE. Losses at the gene ends were 0 bases for V and 6 bases for J; bases not matched to a gene: 0. The CDR3 is CASSLGQGNIQYF. DNA of the CDR3: TGTGCCAGCAGCTTGGGACAGGGAAACATTCAGTACTTC. The variable domain in full, with the rest retrieved from reference TRBV5-6 and TRBJ2-4, is DAGVTQSPTHLIKTRGQQVTLRCSPKSGHDTVSWYQQALGQGPQFIFQYYEEEERQRGNFPDRFSGHQFPNYSSELNVNALLLGDSALYLCASSLGQGNIQYFGAGTRLSVL.

This clone was counted between two and nine times. This sequence joins TRBV7-2 and TRBJ2-7, with D perhaps TRBD2 (5 bases). Trimming pared 5 bases from V and 3 bases from J, leaving 17 bases between. The CDR3 spans 15 residues. Per the germline V gene, CDR1 is SGHTA and CDR2 is FQGNSA. CDR3 sequence: CASSPTSGIGYEQYF. DNA for the CDR3: TGTGCCAGCAGCCCTACTTCGGGGATCGGCTACGAGCAGTACTTC.

This chain connects TRBV30 to TRBJ2-1; no clear D gene. V dropped 1 base and J dropped 0 bases, with 10 bases sitting between them. In germline, CDR1 is GTSNPN, CDR2 SVGIG (reference sequence). The CDR3 spans 15 residues. Written as DNA, the CDR3 is TGTGCCTGGAGTGAAATTCTTCCCTCCTACAATGAGCAGTTCTTC. Translation: CAWSEILPSYNEQFF.